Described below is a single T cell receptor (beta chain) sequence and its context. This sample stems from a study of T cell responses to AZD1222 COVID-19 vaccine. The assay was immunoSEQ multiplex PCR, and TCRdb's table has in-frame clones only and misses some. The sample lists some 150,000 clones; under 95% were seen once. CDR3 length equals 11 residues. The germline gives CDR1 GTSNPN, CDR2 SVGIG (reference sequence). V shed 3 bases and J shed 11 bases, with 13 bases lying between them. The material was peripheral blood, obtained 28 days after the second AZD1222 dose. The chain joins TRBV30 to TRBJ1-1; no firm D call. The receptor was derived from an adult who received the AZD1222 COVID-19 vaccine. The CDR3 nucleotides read TGTGCCTGGAGGGCGGATTCTAGGGCTTTCTTT. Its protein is CAWRADSRAFF.